This T cell receptor (beta chain) derives from a study of T cells in Graves' hyperthyroidism and ophthalmopathy. Study findings and constraints: Blood also held most thyroid clonotypes expanded beyond 0.001.

RNA transcripts served as the template for amplifying TCR beta CDR3 regions. RT-PCR in the first round (using the HTBI primer set) targeted the TCR CDR3. TCRdb re-derived calls from the multiplex PCR reads in MiXCR, one entry per CDR3 protein. The top ten hold 10% to 13% of the sample, which has roughly 700,000 distinct CDR3 sequences, about 14% seen once. Germline CDR1 reads LGHNA; CDR2 reads YSLEER. CDR3 length: 14 amino acids. Trimming removed 3 bases at V and 2 bases at J, with 10 bases between. In the case of this clonotype: Its antigen is unknown.

The sequenced material came from blood. The gene calls are TRBV4-3 and TRBJ1-2, with D tentatively TRBD1 (5 bases). This receptor was obtained from a woman under 30 with Graves' hyperthyroidism. The CDR3 nucleotides read TGCGCCAGCAGCCACCGCGAGGGGAACTATGGCTACACCTTC. This codes for CASSHREGNYGYTF.